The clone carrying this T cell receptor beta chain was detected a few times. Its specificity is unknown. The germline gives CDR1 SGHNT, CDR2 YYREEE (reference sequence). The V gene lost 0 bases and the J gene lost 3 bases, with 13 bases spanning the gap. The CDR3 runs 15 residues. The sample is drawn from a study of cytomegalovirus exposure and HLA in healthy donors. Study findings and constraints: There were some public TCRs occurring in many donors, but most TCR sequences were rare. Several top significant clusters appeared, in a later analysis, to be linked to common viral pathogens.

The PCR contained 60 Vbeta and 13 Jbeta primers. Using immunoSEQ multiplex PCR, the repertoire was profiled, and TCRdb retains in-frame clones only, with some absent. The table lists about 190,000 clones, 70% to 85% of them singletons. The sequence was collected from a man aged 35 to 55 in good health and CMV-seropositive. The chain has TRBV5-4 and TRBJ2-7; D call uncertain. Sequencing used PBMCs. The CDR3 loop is CASSLGQSPFYEQYF. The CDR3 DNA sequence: TGTGCCAGCAGCTTGGGACAAAGCCCCTTCTACGAGCAGTACTTC.